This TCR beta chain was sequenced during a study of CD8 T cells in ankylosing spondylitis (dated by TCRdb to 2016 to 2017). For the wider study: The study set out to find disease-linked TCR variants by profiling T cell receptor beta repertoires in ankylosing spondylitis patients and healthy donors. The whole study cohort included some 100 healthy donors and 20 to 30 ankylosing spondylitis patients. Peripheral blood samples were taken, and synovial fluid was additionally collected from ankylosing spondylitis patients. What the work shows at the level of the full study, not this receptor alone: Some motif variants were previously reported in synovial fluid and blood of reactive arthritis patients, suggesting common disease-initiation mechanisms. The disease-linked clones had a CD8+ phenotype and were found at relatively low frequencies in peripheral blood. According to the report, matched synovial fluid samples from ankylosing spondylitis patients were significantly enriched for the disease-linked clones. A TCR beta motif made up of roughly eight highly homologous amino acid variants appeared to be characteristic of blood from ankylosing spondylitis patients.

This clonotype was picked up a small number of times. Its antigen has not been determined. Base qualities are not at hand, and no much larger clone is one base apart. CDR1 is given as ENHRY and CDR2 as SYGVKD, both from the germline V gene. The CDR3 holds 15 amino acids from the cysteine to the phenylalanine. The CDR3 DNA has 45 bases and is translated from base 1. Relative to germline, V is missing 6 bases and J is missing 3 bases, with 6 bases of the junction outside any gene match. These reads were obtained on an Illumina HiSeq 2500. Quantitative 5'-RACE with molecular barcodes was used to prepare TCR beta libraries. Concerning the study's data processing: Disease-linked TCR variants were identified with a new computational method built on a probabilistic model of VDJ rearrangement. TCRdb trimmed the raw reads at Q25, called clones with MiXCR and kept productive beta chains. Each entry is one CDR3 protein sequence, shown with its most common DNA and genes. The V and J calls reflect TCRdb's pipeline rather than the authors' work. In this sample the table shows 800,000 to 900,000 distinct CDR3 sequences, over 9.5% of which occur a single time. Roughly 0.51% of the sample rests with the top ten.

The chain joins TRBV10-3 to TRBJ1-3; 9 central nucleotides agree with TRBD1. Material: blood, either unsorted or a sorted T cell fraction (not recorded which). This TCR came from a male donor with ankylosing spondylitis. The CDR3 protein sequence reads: CAISRDRVDGNTIYF. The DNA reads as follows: TGTGCCATCAGCCGGGACAGGGTTGATGGAAACACCATATATTTT.